Presented here are 23 T cell receptor beta chains from one specimen sequenced in a study of patients and donors after allogeneic stem cell transplantation. TCRdb called the RT-PCR reads again in MiXCR, with one record for every CDR3 protein. The table shows 110,000 or so distinct CDR3 sequences, with approximately 40% occurring only once. Sequencing input: blood, either unsorted or a sorted T cell fraction (not recorded which). These receptors were obtained from a human donor who was either an allogeneic HSCT recipient or a stem cell or donor lymphocyte infusion donor (not recorded which). It is not recorded whose cells these are; they may come from a transplant donor.

The gene calls are TRBV12-3 or TRBV12-4 and TRBJ2-1; 9 bases align to TRBD2. CDR3 size: 16 residues. After removal of 3 bases from V and 0 bases from J, the junction contained 3 bases not matched to a gene. CDR3 nucleotide sequence: TGTGCCAGCAGTTTTCTAGCGGGGATCTCCTACAATGAGCAGTTCTTC. Protein sequence: CASSFLAGISYNEQFF.

This clonotype was recorded a few times. This chain's CDR3 is CASSFDMSNTEAFF. The CDR3 bases are TGTGCCAGCAGCTTCGACATGTCGAACACTGAAGCTTTCTTT. The rearrangement uses TRBV7-9 and TRBJ1-1, with unresolved D. Trimming took off 3 bases at V and 1 base at J, with 9 bases between the two ends. The V gene's germline CDR1 is SEHNR and CDR2 FQNEAQ (reference sequence). CDR3 length: 14 amino acids.

The chain employs TRBV4-3 and TRBJ1-4; D is uncertain. This CDR3 has 17 residues. From germline, CDR1 is LGHNA and CDR2 YSLEER. Trimming took 4 bases from V and 6 from J, leaving 21 bases between them. CDR3 DNA: TGCGCCAGCAGCCGATTTCTTAGGAGGAAATGGGATGAAAAACTGTTTTTT. Its protein is CASSRFLRRKWDEKLFF.

The chain carries TRBV5-1 and TRBJ2-2; no firm D call. CDR3 length equals 15 residues. The germline V gene has CDR1 SGHRS and CDR2 YFSETQ. Trimming shortened V by 0 bases and J by 2 bases, and 8 bases separated the two germline ends. Here the CDR3 DNA reads TGCGCCAGCAGCTTGGTTACAGTCAACACCGGGGAGCTGTTTTTT. Its translation is CASSLVTVNTGELFF.

This clonotype was seen a handful of times. The genes are TRBV11-2 and TRBJ1-2; D might be TRBD1 (6 bases). V was cut by 5 bases and J by 5 bases, with 18 bases left in between. The length of the CDR3 is 15 residues. Germline-derived CDR1 and CDR2 are SGHAT and FQNNGV. The CDR3, as DNA: TGTGCCAGCAGCCCAATACAGGGAAGGGAATATGGCTACACCTTC. Translated: CASSPIQGREYGYTF. The full variable domain, with the rest looked up from reference TRBV11-2 and TRBJ1-2, is EAGVAQSPRYKIIEKRQSVAFWCNPISGHATLYWYQQILGQGPKLLIQFQNNGVVDDSQLPKDRFSAERLKGVDSTLKIQPAKLEDSAVYLCASSPIQGREYGYTFGSGTRLTVV.

Ten or more counts support this clonotype. The rearrangement uses TRBV5-1 and TRBJ1-3; D is unclear. V was trimmed by 0 bases and J by 3 bases, leaving 1 base between them. Looked up from germline, CDR1 is SGHRS and CDR2 is YFSETQ. This CDR3 spans 12 amino acids. CDR3 DNA sequence: TGCGCCAGCAGCTTGGATGGAAACACCATATATTTT. It specifies CASSLDGNTIYF.

This chain connects TRBV7-2 to TRBJ1-3, with 8 bases matching TRBD1. The length of the CDR3 is 17 residues. Trimming at V came to 5 bases and at J to 4 bases, leaving 13 bases not matched to a gene. Germline assignment: CDR1 SGHTA and CDR2 FQGNSA. The CDR3 DNA reads TGTGCCAGCAGCGCCGAAAGGAGGACAGGGTCAGGAAACACCATATATTTT. Protein sequence: CASSAERRTGSGNTIYF.

This clonotype occurred a few times. The rearrangement uses TRBV6-5 and TRBJ1-1; D might be TRBD1 (6 bases). The germline CDR1 and CDR2 sequences are MNHEY and SVGAGI. The CDR3 loop spans 13 amino acids. The V gene lost 7 bases and the J gene lost 4 bases, with 13 bases spanning the gap. The CDR3, as DNA: TGTGCCAGCACGGACAGTTTGGGCACTGAAGCTTTCTTT. Protein product: CASTDSLGTEAFF.

The genes are TRBV7-6 and TRBJ2-5; D gene unclear. The CDR3 loop spans 13 amino acids. With 4 bases removed from V and 1 base from J, the gap between germline ends came to 7 bases. The germline gives CDR1 SGHVS, CDR2 FNYEAQ. The CDR3, as DNA: TGTGCCAGCAGCTGGTGGGTCCAAGAGACCCAGTACTTC. Its protein product is CASSWWVQETQYF.

The CDR3 loop reads CASSQDRVAFF. The CDR3 DNA reads TGTGCCAGCAGCCAGGACAGGGTCGCTTTCTTT. V is TRBV3-1 and J is TRBJ1-1; 8 bases fit TRBD1. Germline CDR1 reads LGHDT; CDR2 reads YNNKEL (reference sequence). The CDR3 totals 11 residues. V was clipped by 3 bases and J by 11 bases; unmatched bases: 2.

J is TRBJ1-1 and V is TRBV5-1; D unclear. V lost 0 bases to trimming and J lost 0 bases, with 15 bases between them. The CDR3 extends over 17 amino acids. Germline V gives CDR1 SGHRS, CDR2 YFSETQ. The CDR3 region is CASSLAGQGMLNTEAFF. Here the CDR3 DNA reads TGCGCCAGCAGCTTGGCCGGGCAAGGGATGCTGAACACTGAAGCTTTCTTT.

This chain connects TRBV7-2 to TRBJ2-1; D is possibly TRBD2 (5 bases). Germline CDR1 SGHTA, CDR2 FQGNSA. The CDR3 is 15 amino acids. With 4 bases removed from V and 1 base from J, the gap between germline ends came to 11 bases. The CDR3 DNA follows: TGTGCCAGCAGCTCCGAGCGGAAGTCCTACAATGAGCAGTTCTTC. Protein: CASSSERKSYNEQFF.

The chain combines TRBV5-1 with TRBJ2-5; 16 positions agree with TRBD2. The CDR3 runs 16 residues. V trimming: 4 bases; J trimming: 3 bases; junction bases outside the gene matches: 3. The V gene's germline CDR1 is SGHRS and CDR2 YFSETQ. The DNA for the CDR3 is TGCGCCAGCAGCCTGGGACTAGCGGGAGGGGAAGAGACCCAGTACTTC. Its protein is CASSLGLAGGEETQYF.

This chain joins TRBV20-1 and TRBJ2-3; TRBD2 matches at 14 bases. This CDR3 contains 16 residues. V dropped 3 bases and J dropped 2; count of bases not matched to a gene: 4. From germline, CDR1 is DFQATT and CDR2 SNEGSKA (reference sequence). The CDR3 bases are TGCAGTGCTAGCCGACTAGCGGGAGGGTTCACAGATACGCAGTATTTT. Translation: CSASRLAGGFTDTQYF.

The genes are TRBV20-1 and TRBJ1-6; 7 bases align to TRBD1. This CDR3 spans 15 amino acids. CDR1 DFQATT and CDR2 SNEGSKA come from the germline V gene (reference sequence). V was pared by 6 bases and J by 7 bases, with 12 bases of the junction left unmatched. The CDR3 sequence is CSAKRTGVENSPLHF. The CDR3 DNA follows: TGCAGTGCGAAACGAACAGGGGTTGAAAATTCACCCCTCCACTTT.

CDR3 in amino acids: CASSLVGRGYQPQHF. In DNA form, the CDR3 reads TGTGCCAGCAGCTTAGTGGGGCGGGGGTACCAGCCCCAGCATTTT. The chain uses TRBV7-2 and TRBJ1-5; D might be TRBD1 (5 bases). There are 15 residues in the CDR3. V lost 1 base and J 7 bases, leaving 14 bases between the germline ends. Germline V gene lookup returns CDR1 SGHTA and CDR2 FQGNSA.

This clonotype showed up many times. The rearrangement joins TRBV6-6 to TRBJ1-5; a possible D gene is TRBD1 (5 bases). Germline loops: CDR1 MNHNY, CDR2 SVGAGI (reference sequence). This CDR3 spans 14 amino acids. V lost 5 bases and J 2 bases, leaving 10 bases between the germline ends. CDR3: CASSPATGNQPQHF. CDR3 coding DNA: TGTGCCAGCAGTCCCGCGACAGGCAATCAGCCCCAGCATTTT.

V gene TRBV6-5 combines with J gene TRBJ2-1; D may be TRBD2 (6 bases). The V end was cut by 1 base, the J end by 4 bases, with 11 bases between. Germline assignment: CDR1 MNHEY and CDR2 SVGAGI. There are 15 residues in the CDR3. CDR3 amino acids: CASSYWGGPYNEQFF. The DNA for the CDR3 is TGTGCCAGCAGTTACTGGGGAGGCCCATACAATGAGCAGTTCTTC.

The J gene is TRBJ2-7, the V gene TRBV28; D gene ambiguous. The germline gives CDR1 MDHEN, CDR2 SYDVKM. V was cut by 2 bases and J by 2 bases, with 16 bases left in between. The CDR3 sequence is 16 residues long. In DNA form, the CDR3 reads TGTGCCAGCAGTTTAGTCCCTAAGGCGCCAACCTACGAGCAGTACTTC. The encoded protein is CASSLVPKAPTYEQYF.

The rearrangement uses TRBV4-3 and TRBJ2-7, with TRBD1 as a possible D gene (6 bases). The CDR3 is 14 residues long. Germline V CDR1 and CDR2: LGHNA, YSLEER. The germline V and J ends were trimmed by 0 bases and 3 bases, with 9 bases remaining between them. The CDR3 reads CASSQDTQGYEQYF. CDR3 coding DNA: TGCGCCAGCAGCCAAGATACACAGGGCTACGAGCAGTACTTC.

The chain carries TRBV29-1 and TRBJ1-1, with D perhaps matching TRBD1 (6 bases). Germline CDR1 SQVTM, CDR2 ANQGSEA. The CDR3 has 13 residues. Deletions cut 2 bases from V and 6 bases from J, with 13 bases between. CDR3 amino acids: CSVEPGTMAEAFF. CDR3 nucleotides: TGCAGCGTTGAACCAGGGACAATGGCTGAAGCTTTCTTT.

This clonotype appeared a few times. V gene TRBV29-1 combines with J gene TRBJ2-1; D possibly corresponds to TRBD1 (6 bases). The CDR3 runs 12 residues. CDR1 and CDR2 (germline): SQVTM, ANQGSEA. The V gene lost 6 bases and the J gene lost 5 bases, with 11 bases spanning the gap. The CDR3 loop reads CSVTGWNNEQFF. The CDR3 bases are TGCAGCGTAACAGGGTGGAACAATGAGCAGTTCTTC.

The J gene is TRBJ1-2, the V gene TRBV4-2, with D uncertain. CDR3 size: 13 residues. The V and J ends lost 0 bases and 7 bases respectively, with 9 bases between them. Germline values: CDR1 LGHNA, CDR2 YNFKEQ. CDR3 DNA: TGTGCCAGCAGCCAAGAGGATTCACTTGGCTACACCTTC. Translated, it gives CASSQEDSLGYTF.